Below, one T cell receptor beta chain is given with its context. Its specific antigen is unknown. Per-base quality was not reported, and no clone a single base away is much larger than it. The CDR3 goes from the cysteine to the phenylalanine over 18 residues. CDR3 DNA only is kept here, 54 bases in frame from base 1. The germline V gene supplies CDR1 LGHNA and CDR2 YSLEER. V loses 4 bases at its end and J loses 4 bases; junction bases beyond the gene matches: 15. The data stem from a study of PD-L1 blockade in urothelial cancer (dated by TCRdb to 2015 to 2018). Regarding the complete study: All patients started therapy around 2014 and received atezolizumab 1,200 mg intravenously every 3 weeks. About nine tenths of the roughly 30 patients were males with bladder-origin urothelial cancer, and about 60% of the 29 reported a prior smoking history. Patients had an ECOG performance status of 0 or 1 and had received between 0 and 3 prior chemotherapy regimens. Blood samples were analyzed at two time points: 3 weeks after treatment start (second dose) and 6 weeks after treatment start. Blood samples yielded a median of around 150,000 T cells and tens of thousands of unique TCRs, with median clonality approximately 0.08. Somatic, immune and clinical correlates of response to PD-L1 blockade with atezolizumab in urothelial cancer were the focus of an exploratory multi-omic analysis. TCR sequencing covered pretreatment tumor samples and matched, serially collected peripheral blood taken before and after atezolizumab treatment. Durable clinical benefit was defined as progression-free survival longer than 6 months, and TCR features were also tested against progression-free and overall survival. In the same patients who had TCR sequencing, pretreatment tumors also underwent whole exome sequencing and RNA sequencing. Nine patients achieved durable clinical benefit and roughly 20 did not. Pretreatment blood TCR-seq was available for twenty-nine patients, at least one posttreatment blood collection was obtained for 24 patients, and tumor TCR-seq was available for 24 patients.

Each PCR received spiked-in synthetic TCR analog templates so that absolute template abundance could be estimated from read counts. The immunoSEQ assay used bias-controlled V and J gene primers to amplify TCRbeta CDR3 regions from genomic DNA. Rearranged TCRbeta segments were sequenced at approximately 20X coverage. The original pipeline was this. Sequencing errors were corrected by clustering and CDR3s were annotated against IMGT to assign V, D and J genes. Downstream analyses used only productive TCRbeta rearrangements and left out out-of-frame or stop-codon sequences. Clonality was computed as one minus Shannon entropy normalized by the log of the number of unique productive sequences. Fisher's exact test with Benjamini-Hochberg correction, at a threshold of adjusted p below 0.01, was used to find clones that differed between time points or between blood and tumor. The clones in this table, taken by TCRdb from immuneACCESS, are in-frame only. Not every clone is retained; where verified, under half of the shortfall comes from an unresolved V gene, and the cause of the rest is unknown. V, J and clone size were drawn from that table, and D and trimming were deduced from the DNA. The sample has roughly 43,000 clones on record, about four fifths of them singletons. Of the sample, 2.7% falls within the top ten clones.

A cohort of 30 or so patients with locally advanced or metastatic urothelial carcinoma, treated at Memorial Sloan Kettering on a trial protocol, was included. Peripheral blood mononuclear cells were collected pretreatment and during treatment, at between 1 and 8 total time points per patient. The Qiagen DNeasy Blood extraction kit was used to purify genomic DNA from total PBMCs and tumor samples. Collected pretreatment and during treatment, PBMCs were isolated and stored as previously described. Broader findings and caveats from the paper: Greater expansion of tumor-associated TCR clones in peripheral blood 3 weeks after the start of treatment was observed in patients with durable benefit (n of about 20, p = 0.022). Because of the small sample size (n = 29) and the many exploratory analyses performed, the results are intended to be regarded as hypothesis-generating. A pretreatment peripheral blood TCR clonality below the median was linked to improved progression-free and overall survival.

This receptor chain uses TRBV4-3 and TRBJ2-1; 8 central bases correspond to TRBD2. Sample: PBMCs, taken around atezolizumab (anti-PD-L1) treatment. The sequence was obtained from a man aged 70 or older with urothelial cancer. CDR3 protein: CASSLVPGLGGRYNEQFF. The nucleotide sequence is given as TGCGCCAGCAGCCTCGTCCCGGGACTAGGGGGGCGTTACAATGAGCAGTTCTTC.